This T cell receptor (beta chain) was profiled in a study of T cell responses to AZD1222 COVID-19 vaccine. This CDR3 contains 16 residues. The V gene's germline CDR1 is MNHEY and CDR2 SVGAGI. V was pared by 7 bases and J by 4 bases, with 11 bases of the junction left unmatched. Clones were read by immunoSEQ multiplex PCR, and TCRdb kept only the in-frame ones, dropping some. The sample includes around 84,000 clones, roughly 94% of them seen just once. The source material was peripheral blood, sampled on day 0 of MenACWY control vaccination. This TCR was recovered from an adult in good health. This chain connects TRBV6-5 to TRBJ2-2; 8 positions agree with TRBD2. The CDR3 protein is CASTYFLGGGTGELFF. Here the CDR3 DNA reads TGTGCCAGCACTTATTTCCTCGGGGGGGGCACCGGGGAGCTGTTTTTT.